This entry concerns a single TCR beta chain. Its antigen is still unknown. This record belongs to a study of CD8+ T cells in alopecia areata. Broader study findings: Especially in alopecia totalis/universalis, lesional scalp showed greater clonality than normal scalp did. Normal-skin resident alphabeta T cells also appear among scalp sample sequences.

Extracted RNA was reverse transcribed, and the resulting cDNA served as sequencing template. Clones were sequenced by immunoSEQ multiplex PCR, and TCRdb holds only the in-frame ones, with some missing. Of about 110,000 clones in the sample, roughly 59% were seen once. There are 17 residues in the CDR3. Germline V gives CDR1 MDHEN, CDR2 SYDVKM. The J segment lost 0 bases and the V segment lost 6 bases, leaving 9 bases of the junction unmatched. This chain connects TRBV28 to TRBJ2-5; 11 bases agree with TRBD2. The material sequenced was CD8+ T cells sorted from blood. The TCR originated in a human donor in good health. Here the CDR3 reads CASRTGASGGYQETQYF. The CDR3 nucleotides are TGTGCCAGCAGGACCGGGGCTAGCGGGGGGTACCAAGAGACCCAGTACTTC.